Shown below are 22 T cell receptor beta chains from a single sample sequenced in a study of T cells after yellow fever vaccination. TCRdb re-derived calls from the 5' RACE reads in MiXCR, one entry per CDR3 protein. This table holds 250,000 to 400,000 distinct CDR3 sequences, about 4.5% found once. The source material was PBMCs, sampled 15 days after the yellow fever booster vaccination. The receptors come from a man between 18 and 29 years old who received the YFV17D yellow fever vaccine.

This clonotype was counted at least ten times. The chain uses TRBV11-2 and TRBJ2-5; 9 bases are shared with TRBD2. This CDR3 region has 15 residues. The germline gives CDR1 SGHAT, CDR2 FQNNGV. V shed 3 bases, J shed 5 bases, and the junction held 7 bases outside the gene matches. The CDR3 region is CASSLGAGGRETQYF. CDR3 DNA sequence: TGTGCCAGCAGCTTGGGAGCGGGGGGTCGGGAGACCCAGTACTTC.

The V gene is TRBV20-1, the J gene TRBJ1-3; no clear D gene. Trimming removed 0 bases from V and 2 bases from J, with 8 bases in between. CDR1 is DFQATT, CDR2 SNEGSKA, per germline (reference sequence). The CDR3 is 14 residues long. DNA of the CDR3: TGCAGTGCTAGAGATCCCAGAGCTGGAAACACCATATATTTT. Protein product: CSARDPRAGNTIYF.

The rearrangement uses TRBV12-3 or TRBV12-4 and TRBJ2-4, with TRBD2 as a possible D gene (7 bases). The CDR3 length is 13 residues. Trimming took off 4 bases at V and 7 bases at J, with 11 bases between the two ends. CDR3 nucleotides: TGTGCCAGCAGTTCGGGGGGCTGGAACATTCAGTACTTC. Translating it yields CASSSGGWNIQYF.

This clonotype has more than one count but fewer than ten. The rearrangement uses TRBV2 and TRBJ2-3; 8 nucleotides line up with TRBD2. This CDR3 region has 15 residues. With V trimmed by 7 bases and J by 2 bases, 8 bases remained unmatched. Germline V gene data show CDR1 as SNHLY and CDR2 as FYNNEI. CDR3 nucleotide sequence: TGTGCCAGCACCTTACTAGCGGTATACACAGATACGCAGTATTTT. Its protein product is CASTLLAVYTDTQYF. Complete variable domain (other parts from reference TRBV2 and TRBJ2-3): EPEVTQTPSHQVTQMGQEVILRCVPISNHLYFYWYRQILGQKVEFLVSFYNNEISEKSEIFDDQFSVERPDGSNFTLKIRSTKLEDSAMYFCASTLLAVYTDTQYFGPGTRLTVL.

The sample holds many counts of this clonotype. This chain connects TRBV28 to TRBJ1-5; weak D call: TRBD1 (6 bases). V gave up 3 bases and J gave up 0 bases, with 15 bases separating them. The CDR3 extends over 17 amino acids. Germline V CDR1 and CDR2: MDHEN, SYDVKM. The CDR3, as DNA: TGTGCCAGCAGTTTTACGTTGGGGGGCAATAGCAATCAGCCCCAGCATTTT. Translation: CASSFTLGGNSNQPQHF.

In its sample, this clonotype was seen a few times. The rearrangement uses TRBV4-3 and TRBJ2-3; 7 nucleotides match TRBD2. V lost 3 bases and J lost 0; bases outside the gene matches: 12. Germline V lookup: CDR1 LGHNA, CDR2 YSLEER. The CDR3 covers 18 residues. The DNA of the CDR3 is TGCGCCAGCAGCCAGGATCTCAAAAGCGGGGTTAGCACAGATACGCAGTATTTT. It specifies CASSQDLKSGVSTDTQYF.

This clonotype has at least ten counts. This sequence joins TRBV4-2 and TRBJ2-1; D remains unclear. Germline lookup yields CDR1 LGHNA and CDR2 YNFKEQ. The CDR3 sequence is 14 residues long. The V end was cut by 3 bases, the J end by 2 bases, with 8 bases between. The CDR3 DNA is TGTGCCAGCAGCCACAGTGGACCCTACAATGAGCAGTTCTTC. This translates into CASSHSGPYNEQFF.

The J gene is TRBJ1-5, the V gene TRBV6-6; D gene uncertain. The length of the CDR3 is 12 residues. The V gene lost 6 bases and the J gene lost 5 bases, with 8 bases spanning the gap. CDR1 and CDR2 from the germline V gene are MNHNY and SVGAGI (reference sequence). The CDR3 DNA reads TGTGCCAGCAGCAAAGTTGATCAGCCCCAGCATTTT. Translated, it gives CASSKVDQPQHF.

There are many counts of this clonotype. The chain couples TRBV12-3 or TRBV12-4 to TRBJ2-3, with TRBD2 matching 8 bases. With 8 bases clipped from V and 5 bases from J, the junction kept 12 bases outside the gene matches. The CDR3 is made up of 15 amino acids. The CDR3 nucleotides read TGTGCCAGCTGGCCGGGGGGGGGGCATGAAGATACGCAGTATTTT. Translated, it gives CASWPGGGHEDTQYF.

This clonotype was found a few times. The chain joins TRBV27 to TRBJ1-5; possibly TRBD1 for D (6 bases). V gave up 0 bases and J gave up 0 bases, with 18 bases separating them. The CDR3 has 19 residues. Germline CDR1 MNHEY, CDR2 SMNVEV (reference sequence). In nucleotides, the CDR3 is TGTGCCAGCAGTTTATCCTACAGGGAATTACTTTATAGCAATCAGCCCCAGCATTTT. The encoded protein is CASSLSYRELLYSNQPQHF.

A few counts support this clonotype. V and J are TRBV12-3 or TRBV12-4 and TRBJ1-5; no clear D. The V end was cut by 3 bases, the J end by 0 bases, with 12 bases between. The CDR3 loop spans 16 amino acids. This chain's CDR3 is CASSFRAVNSNQPQHF. In DNA form, the CDR3 reads TGTGCCAGCAGTTTTAGGGCCGTTAATAGCAATCAGCCCCAGCATTTT.

In this sample, this clonotype turned up a few times. The chain joins TRBV6-5 to TRBJ2-2; D might be TRBD1 or TRBD2, each matching 7 bases. CDR3 length: 13 amino acids. Germline V gives CDR1 MNHEY, CDR2 SVGAGI. The CDR3 sequence: CATGRGRIGELFF. CDR3 DNA sequence: TGTGCAACGGGGAGGGGGCGGATCGGGGAGCTGTTTTTT.

This clonotype has a count of ten or more. The CDR3 nucleotides are TGCGCCAGCAGCTTGGCCTATACGGGGGATTCACCCCTCCACTTT. Its protein is CASSLAYTGDSPLHF. The chain joins TRBV5-1 to TRBJ1-6; D may be TRBD1 (5 bases). CDR3 length: 15 residues. Germline V lookup: CDR1 SGHRS, CDR2 YFSETQ. V was shortened by 0 bases and J by 8 bases, with 12 bases between the two germline ends.

This clonotype was picked up many times. J is TRBJ1-2 and V is TRBV7-9; 9 nucleotides line up with TRBD1. V lost 10 bases and J lost 3; bases outside the gene matches: 6. Per the germline V gene, CDR1 is SEHNR and CDR2 is FQNEAQ (reference sequence). The CDR3 is 13 amino acids. The CDR3 loop is CAIGTGNDYGYTF. CDR3 DNA: TGTGCCATTGGGACAGGGAATGACTATGGCTACACCTTC.

This clonotype has more than one count but fewer than ten. The V and J genes are TRBV7-6 and TRBJ2-3; 7 nucleotides line up with TRBD1. Germline CDR1 is SGHVS and CDR2 is FNYEAQ. Trimming at V came to 1 base and at J to 9 bases, leaving 7 bases not matched to a gene. CDR3 length: 14 amino acids. The DNA of the CDR3 is TGTGCCAGCAGCTTAGTAGGGGGCGGCAAGACGCAGTATTTT. Translation gives CASSLVGGGKTQYF.

This clonotype turned up a few times. The CDR3 loop reads CSARSRASNQPQHF. The CDR3 bases are TGCAGTGCTAGGAGCCGGGCTAGCAATCAGCCCCAGCATTTT. The chain joins TRBV20-1 to TRBJ1-5, with unresolved D. This CDR3 region has 14 residues. V lost 3 bases to trimming and J lost 0 bases, with 9 bases between them. Germline V gene lookup returns CDR1 DFQATT and CDR2 SNEGSKA (reference sequence).

The V gene is TRBV7-3, the J gene TRBJ2-5; 9 bases map to TRBD1. The CDR3 runs to 15 residues. V trimming: 3 bases; J trimming: 5 bases; junction bases outside the gene matches: 7. The germline V gene has CDR1 SGHTA and CDR2 FQGTGA. CDR3 bases: TGTGCCAGCAGCTTTGACAGGGGGAATGGTGAGACCCAGTACTTC. Translation: CASSFDRGNGETQYF.

At least ten counts were recorded for this clonotype. The J gene is TRBJ1-5, the V gene TRBV7-9; possibly TRBD1 for D (6 bases). In germline, CDR1 is SEHNR, CDR2 FQNEAQ (reference sequence). This CDR3 is 16 amino acids long. V was trimmed by 3 bases and J by 0 bases, leaving 12 bases between them. CDR3 in amino acids: CASSFGTPYSNQPQHF. The CDR3, as DNA: TGTGCCAGCAGCTTCGGGACACCTTATAGCAATCAGCCCCAGCATTTT.

The gene calls are TRBV12-3 or TRBV12-4 and TRBJ2-1, with a tentative D call TRBD2 (5 bases). The ends were cut back, 5 bases at V and 2 bases at J, with 13 bases in the middle. The CDR3 is 15 residues long. The CDR3 reads CASSPSKGAYNEQFF. The CDR3 DNA is TGTGCCAGCAGTCCGAGCAAGGGAGCCTACAATGAGCAGTTCTTC.

The chain recombines TRBV7-8 with TRBJ2-2, with D possibly matching TRBD2 (5 bases). The CDR3 contains 17 residues. The germline V gene has CDR1 SGHVS and CDR2 FQNEAQ. Trimming removed 6 bases at V and 3 bases at J, with 20 bases between. The CDR3 bases are TGTGCCAGCAGTTATCAGAAAACCTTACTAGACACCGGGGAGCTGTTTTTT. It specifies CASSYQKTLLDTGELFF.

This rearrangement joins TRBV20-1 to TRBJ1-1; a weak D match, TRBD1 (5 bases). There are 13 residues in the CDR3. V lost 6 bases to trimming and J lost 0 bases, with 11 bases between them. Germline values: CDR1 DFQATT, CDR2 SNEGSKA (reference sequence). The CDR3 reads CSAADRVNTEAFF. The CDR3 coding sequence is TGCAGTGCGGCCGACAGAGTGAACACTGAAGCTTTCTTT.

This clonotype was counted many times. One end of the junction is discordant with germline, which a read error may explain. J is TRBJ2-1 and V is TRBV5-1; D gene unclear. CDR1 is SGHRS and CDR2 is YFSETQ in the germline V gene. The CDR3 sequence is 13 residues long. CDR3 sequence reads: CASSFGGDNEQFF. The CDR3 DNA is TGTGCCAGCAGTTTTGGCGGAGACAATGAGCAGTTCTTC.